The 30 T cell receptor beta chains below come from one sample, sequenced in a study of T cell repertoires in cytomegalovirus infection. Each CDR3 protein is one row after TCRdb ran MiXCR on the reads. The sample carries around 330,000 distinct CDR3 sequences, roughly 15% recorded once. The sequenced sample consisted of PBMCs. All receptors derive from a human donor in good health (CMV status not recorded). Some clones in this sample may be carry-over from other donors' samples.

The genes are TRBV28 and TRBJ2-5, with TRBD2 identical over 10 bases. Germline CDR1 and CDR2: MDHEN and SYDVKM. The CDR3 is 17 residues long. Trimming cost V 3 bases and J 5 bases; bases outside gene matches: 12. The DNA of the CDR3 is TGTGCCAGCAGTTTCCAGCGGGGGGGCCGGGGAAGGGAGACCCAGTACTTC. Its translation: CASSFQRGGRGRETQYF.

This chain's CDR3 is CSAFDRDYTEAFF. CDR3 DNA: TGCAGTGCTTTCGACAGGGACTATACTGAAGCTTTCTTT. The V call is TRBV20-1, the J call TRBJ1-1; 7 bases are a match to TRBD1. The V gene end was trimmed by 5 bases and the J gene end by 5 bases; junction bases not matched to a gene: 8. Germline V CDR1 and CDR2: DFQATT, SNEGSKA (reference sequence). This CDR3 has 13 residues.

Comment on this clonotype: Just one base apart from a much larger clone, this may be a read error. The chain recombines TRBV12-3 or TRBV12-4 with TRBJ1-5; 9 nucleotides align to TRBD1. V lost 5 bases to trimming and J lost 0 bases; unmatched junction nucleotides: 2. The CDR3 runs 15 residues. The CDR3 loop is CASSGGQGSNQPQHF. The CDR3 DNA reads TGTGCCAGCAGTGGGGGACAGGGTAGCAATCAGCCCCAGCATTTT.

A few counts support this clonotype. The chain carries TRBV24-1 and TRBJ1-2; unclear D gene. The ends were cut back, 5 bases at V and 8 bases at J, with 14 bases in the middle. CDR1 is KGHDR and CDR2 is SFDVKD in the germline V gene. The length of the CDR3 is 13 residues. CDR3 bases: TGTGCCACCAGTGGGGCCGAGGGATCGGGCTACACCTTC. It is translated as CATSGAEGSGYTF.

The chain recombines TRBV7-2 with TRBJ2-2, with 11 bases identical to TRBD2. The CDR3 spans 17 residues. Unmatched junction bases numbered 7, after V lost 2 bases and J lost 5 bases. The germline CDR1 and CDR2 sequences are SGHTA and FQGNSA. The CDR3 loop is CASSLNSGGATTGELFF. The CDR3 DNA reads TGTGCCAGCAGCTTAAATAGCGGGGGGGCGACAACCGGGGAGCTGTTTTTT. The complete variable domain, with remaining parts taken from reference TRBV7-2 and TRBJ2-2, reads GAGVSQSPSNKVTEKGKDVELRCDPISGHTALYWYRQSLGQGLEFLIYFQGNSAPDKSGLPSDRFSAERTGGSVSTLTIQRTQQEDSAVYLCASSLNSGGATTGELFFGEGSRLTVL.

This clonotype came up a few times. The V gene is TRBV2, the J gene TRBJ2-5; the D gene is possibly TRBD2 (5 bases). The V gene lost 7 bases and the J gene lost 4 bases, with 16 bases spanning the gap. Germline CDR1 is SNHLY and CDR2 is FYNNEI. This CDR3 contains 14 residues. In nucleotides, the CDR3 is TGTGCCAGCATAGGGTCATCTGCGGGAGAGACCCAGTACTTC. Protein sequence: CASIGSSAGETQYF.

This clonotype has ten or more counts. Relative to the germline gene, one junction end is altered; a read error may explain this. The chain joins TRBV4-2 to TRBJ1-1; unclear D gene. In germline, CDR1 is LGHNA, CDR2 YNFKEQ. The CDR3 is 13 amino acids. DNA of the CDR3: TGTGCCAGCAGCCAAGGTGGGAACGCTGAAGCTTTCTTT. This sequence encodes CASSQGGNAEAFF.

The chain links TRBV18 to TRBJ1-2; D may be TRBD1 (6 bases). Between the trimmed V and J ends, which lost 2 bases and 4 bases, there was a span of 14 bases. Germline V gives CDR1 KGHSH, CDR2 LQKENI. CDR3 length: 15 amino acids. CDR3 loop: CASSPGAGASYGYTF. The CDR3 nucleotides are TGTGCCAGCTCACCAGGAGCAGGGGCGTCCTATGGCTACACCTTC. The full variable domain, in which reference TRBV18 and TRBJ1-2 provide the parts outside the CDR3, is NAGVMQNPRHLVRRRGQEARLRCSPMKGHSHVYWYRQLPEEGLKFMVYLQKENIIDESGMPKERFSAEFPKEGPSILRIQQVVRGDSAAYFCASSPGAGASYGYTFGSGTRLTVV.

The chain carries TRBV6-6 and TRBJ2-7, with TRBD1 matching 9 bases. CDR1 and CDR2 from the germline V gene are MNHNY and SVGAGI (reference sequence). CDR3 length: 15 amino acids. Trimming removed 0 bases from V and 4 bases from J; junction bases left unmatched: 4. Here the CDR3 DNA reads TGTGCCAGCAGTTACTCCCACAGGGGGCAATACGAGCAGTACTTC. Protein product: CASSYSHRGQYEQYF.

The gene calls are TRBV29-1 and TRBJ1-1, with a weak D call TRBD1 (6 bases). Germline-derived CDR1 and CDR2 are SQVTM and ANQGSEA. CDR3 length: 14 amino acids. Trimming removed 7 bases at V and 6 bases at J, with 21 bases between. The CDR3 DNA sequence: TGCAGCGCCGTCTCGGGGGGGGCCCTGGCTGAAGCTTTCTTT. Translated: CSAVSGGALAEAFF.

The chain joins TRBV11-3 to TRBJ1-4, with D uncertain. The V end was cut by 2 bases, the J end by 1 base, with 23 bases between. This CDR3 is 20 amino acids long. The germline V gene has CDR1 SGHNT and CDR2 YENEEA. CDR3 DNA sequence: TGTGCCAGCAGCTTACCTAAACTTCCTCCTCCGAAAGGAACTAATGAAAAACTGTTTTTT. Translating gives CASSLPKLPPPKGTNEKLFF.

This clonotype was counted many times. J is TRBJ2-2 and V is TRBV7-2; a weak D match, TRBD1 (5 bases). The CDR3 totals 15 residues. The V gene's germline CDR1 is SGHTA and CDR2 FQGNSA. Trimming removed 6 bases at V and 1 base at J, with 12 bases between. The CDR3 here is CASRPSTGNTGELFF. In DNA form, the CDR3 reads TGTGCCAGCAGGCCCTCTACAGGGAACACCGGGGAGCTGTTTTTT.

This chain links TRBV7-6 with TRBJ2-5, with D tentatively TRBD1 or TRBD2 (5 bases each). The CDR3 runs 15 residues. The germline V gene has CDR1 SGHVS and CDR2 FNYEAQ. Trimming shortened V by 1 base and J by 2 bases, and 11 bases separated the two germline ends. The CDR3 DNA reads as TGTGCCAGCAGCTTAGGAGGGGTTCAACAAGAGACCCAGTACTTC. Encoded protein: CASSLGGVQQETQYF.

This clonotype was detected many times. The DNA of the CDR3 is TGTGCCAGCAGTTTATCGTGGCTAGCGGGGGCCTTCCAAGAGACCCAGTACTTC. It yields the protein CASSLSWLAGAFQETQYF. The gene calls are TRBV27 and TRBJ2-5; TRBD2 matches 10 bases. This CDR3 contains 18 residues. Germline V gene sequence: CDR1 MNHEY, CDR2 SMNVEV (reference sequence). Trimming cost V 0 bases and J 1 base; bases outside gene matches: 8.

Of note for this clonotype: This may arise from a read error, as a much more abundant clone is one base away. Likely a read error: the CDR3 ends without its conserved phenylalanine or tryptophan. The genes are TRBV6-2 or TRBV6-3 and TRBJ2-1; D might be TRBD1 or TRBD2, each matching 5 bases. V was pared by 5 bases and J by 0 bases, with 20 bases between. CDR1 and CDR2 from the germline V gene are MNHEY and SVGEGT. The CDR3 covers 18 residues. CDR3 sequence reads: CASSELGLGSSSYNEQFL. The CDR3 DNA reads TGTGCCAGCAGTGAATTGGGGCTGGGGAGCAGCTCCTACAATGAGCAGTTCTTG.

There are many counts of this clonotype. CDR3 residues: CASSSLSGQGNEQFF. DNA of the CDR3: TGTGCCAGCAGCTCTCTTTCGGGACAGGGCAATGAGCAGTTCTTC. V is TRBV7-9 and J is TRBJ2-1; 9 bases fit TRBD1. V was pared by 4 bases and J by 6 bases, with 7 bases of the junction left unmatched. Germline lookup yields CDR1 SEHNR and CDR2 FQNEAQ (reference sequence). This CDR3 is built from 15 residues.

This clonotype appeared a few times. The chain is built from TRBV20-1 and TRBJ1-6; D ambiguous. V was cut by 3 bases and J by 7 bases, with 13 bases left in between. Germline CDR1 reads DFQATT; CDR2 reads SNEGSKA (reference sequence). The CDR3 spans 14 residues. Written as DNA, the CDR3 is TGCAGTGCTAGCAGTGGTGTTCGGAATTCACCCCTCCACTTT. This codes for CSASSGVRNSPLHF.

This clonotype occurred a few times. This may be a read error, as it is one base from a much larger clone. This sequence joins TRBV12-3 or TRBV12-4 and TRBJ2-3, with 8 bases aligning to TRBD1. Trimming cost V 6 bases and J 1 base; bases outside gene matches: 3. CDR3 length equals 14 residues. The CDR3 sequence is CASSDRGGTDTQYF. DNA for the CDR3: TGTGCCAGCAGCGACAGGGGAGGCACAGATACGCAGTATTTT.

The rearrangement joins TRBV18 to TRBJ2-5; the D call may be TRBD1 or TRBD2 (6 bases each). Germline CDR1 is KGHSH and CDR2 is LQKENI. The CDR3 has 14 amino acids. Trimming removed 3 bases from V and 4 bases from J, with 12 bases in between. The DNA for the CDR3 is TGTGCCAGCTCACCTGCGGGACAACCAGAGACCCAGTACTTC. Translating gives CASSPAGQPETQYF. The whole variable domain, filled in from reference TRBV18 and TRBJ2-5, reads NAGVMQNPRHLVRRRGQEARLRCSPMKGHSHVYWYRQLPEEGLKFMVYLQKENIIDESGMPKERFSAEFPKEGPSILRIQQVVRGDSAAYFCASSPAGQPETQYFGPGTRLLVL.

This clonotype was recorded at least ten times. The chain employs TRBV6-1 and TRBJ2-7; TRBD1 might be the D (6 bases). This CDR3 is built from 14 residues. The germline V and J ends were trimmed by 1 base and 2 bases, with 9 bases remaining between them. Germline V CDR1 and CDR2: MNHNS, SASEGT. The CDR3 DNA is TGTGCCAGCAGTGAAGGGGACACGGCCTACGAGCAGTACTTC. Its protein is CASSEGDTAYEQYF.

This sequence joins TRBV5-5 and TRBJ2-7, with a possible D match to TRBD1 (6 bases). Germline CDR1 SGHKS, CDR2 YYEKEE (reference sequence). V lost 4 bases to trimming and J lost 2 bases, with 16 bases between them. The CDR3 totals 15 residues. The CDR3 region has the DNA TGTGCCAGCAGCCCGGGACACACTCACACCTACGAGCAGTACTTC. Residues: CASSPGHTHTYEQYF.

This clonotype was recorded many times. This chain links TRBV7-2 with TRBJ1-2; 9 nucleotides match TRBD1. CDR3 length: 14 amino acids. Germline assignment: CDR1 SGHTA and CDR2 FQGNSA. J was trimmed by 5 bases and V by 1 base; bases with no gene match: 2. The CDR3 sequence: CASSLGTGAYGYTF. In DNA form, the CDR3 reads TGTGCCAGCAGCTTAGGGACAGGGGCTTATGGCTACACCTTC.

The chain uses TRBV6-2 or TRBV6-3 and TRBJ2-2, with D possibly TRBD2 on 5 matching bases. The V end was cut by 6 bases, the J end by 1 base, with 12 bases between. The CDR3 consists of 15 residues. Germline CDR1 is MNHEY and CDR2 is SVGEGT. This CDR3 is CASRTAGENTGELFF. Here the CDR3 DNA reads TGTGCCAGCAGAACCGCCGGGGAGAACACCGGGGAGCTGTTTTTT.

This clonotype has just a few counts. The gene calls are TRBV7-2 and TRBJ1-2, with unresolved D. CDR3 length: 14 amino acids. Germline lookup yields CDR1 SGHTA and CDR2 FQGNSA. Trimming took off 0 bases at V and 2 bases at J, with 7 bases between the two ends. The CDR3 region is CASSLASGNYGYTF. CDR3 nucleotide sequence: TGTGCCAGCAGCTTAGCGTCCGGCAACTATGGCTACACCTTC.

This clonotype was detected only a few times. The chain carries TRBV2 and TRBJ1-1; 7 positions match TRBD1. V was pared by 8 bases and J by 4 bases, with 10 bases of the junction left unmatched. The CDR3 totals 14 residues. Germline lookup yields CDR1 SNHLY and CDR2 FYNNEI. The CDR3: CASAMTGRTTEAFF. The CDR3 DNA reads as TGTGCCAGCGCTATGACAGGGCGGACCACTGAAGCTTTCTTT.

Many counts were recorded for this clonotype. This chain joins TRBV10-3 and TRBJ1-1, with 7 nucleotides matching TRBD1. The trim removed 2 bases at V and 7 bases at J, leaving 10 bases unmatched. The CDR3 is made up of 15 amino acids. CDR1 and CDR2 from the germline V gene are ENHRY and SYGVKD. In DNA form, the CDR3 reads TGTGCCATCAGTGAGCCGACAGGGAAAGGGAGTGAAGCTTTCTTT. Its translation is CAISEPTGKGSEAFF.

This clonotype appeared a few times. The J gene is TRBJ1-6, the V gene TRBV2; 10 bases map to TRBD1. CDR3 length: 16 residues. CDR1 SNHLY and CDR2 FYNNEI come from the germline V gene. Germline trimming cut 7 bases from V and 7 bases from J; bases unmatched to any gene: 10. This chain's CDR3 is CASIFHSGQGNSPLHF. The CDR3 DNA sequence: TGTGCCAGCATATTTCATTCGGGACAGGGGAATTCACCCCTCCACTTT.

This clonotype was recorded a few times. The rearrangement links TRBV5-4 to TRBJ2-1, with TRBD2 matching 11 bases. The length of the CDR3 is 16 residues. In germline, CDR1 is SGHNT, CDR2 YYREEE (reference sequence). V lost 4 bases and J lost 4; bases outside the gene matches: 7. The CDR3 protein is CASSKGLAATYNEQFF. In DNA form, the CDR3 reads TGTGCCAGCAGCAAGGGACTAGCGGCGACATACAATGAGCAGTTCTTC.

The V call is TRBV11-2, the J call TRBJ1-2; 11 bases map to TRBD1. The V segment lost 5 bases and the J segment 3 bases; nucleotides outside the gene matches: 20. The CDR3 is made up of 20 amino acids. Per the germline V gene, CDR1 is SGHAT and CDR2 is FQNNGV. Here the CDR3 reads CASSPRRVRDRGLLDYGYTF. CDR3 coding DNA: TGTGCCAGCAGCCCTCGAAGGGTACGGGACAGGGGGTTATTGGACTATGGCTACACCTTC.

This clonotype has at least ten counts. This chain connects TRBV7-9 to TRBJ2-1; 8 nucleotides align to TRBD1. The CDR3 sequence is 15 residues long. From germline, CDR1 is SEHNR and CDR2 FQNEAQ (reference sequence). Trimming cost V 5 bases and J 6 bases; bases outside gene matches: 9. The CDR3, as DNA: TGTGCCAGCAGCGGACAGGGAAAGGAGAGCAATGAGCAGTTCTTC. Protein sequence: CASSGQGKESNEQFF.